Presented here are 29 T cell receptor beta chains from one specimen sequenced in a study of blood T cell repertoires in COVID-19 (TCRdb year 2020). The library was produced with the immunoSEQ multiplex PCR assay. The clones in this table, taken by TCRdb from immuneACCESS, are in-frame only. Not every clone is retained; where verified, under half of the shortfall comes from an unresolved V gene, and the cause of the rest is unknown. The table for this sample lists some 200,000 clones; 75% to 85% of them were counted only once. The biggest ten clones account for over 4% of the sample. Sequenced: peripheral blood. Receptor source: a woman in her 70s with COVID-19, enrolled during active disease.

V and J are TRBV18 and TRBJ1-1; a possible D gene is TRBD1 (6 bases). Germline CDR1 and CDR2: KGHSH and LQKENI. The CDR3 is made up of 16 amino acids. The V end lost 3 bases, the J end lost 8 bases, and 22 bases lay between the germline ends. In DNA form, the CDR3 reads TGTGCCAGCTCACCTCTCCCTGGGGGCCTGCCGGCGGAAGCTTTCTTT. Its protein is CASSPLPGGLPAEAFF.

The gene calls are TRBV11-2 and TRBJ2-4; D uncertain. Germline-derived CDR1 and CDR2 are SGHAT and FQNNGV. Trimming removed 1 base from V and 7 bases from J, with 17 bases in between. The CDR3 consists of 16 residues. The CDR3 region is CASSLGSRSGANIQYF. Here the CDR3 DNA reads TGTGCCAGCAGCTTAGGAAGTAGGTCGGGTGCTAACATTCAGTACTTC.

The chain has TRBV5-1 and TRBJ2-5; 7 bases are shared with TRBD1. The germline CDR1 and CDR2 sequences are SGHRS and YFSETQ. CDR3 length: 15 residues. The V segment lost 7 bases and the J segment 5 bases; nucleotides outside the gene matches: 14. The CDR3 spells CASGREGANYETQYF. For the CDR3, the DNA is TGCGCCAGCGGAAGAGAGGGGGCGAATTATGAGACCCAGTACTTC.

As DNA, the CDR3 is TGTGCCAGCAGTTTACCAGGATCGACCTACGAGCAGTACTTC. Encoded protein: CASSLPGSTYEQYF. The chain uses TRBV28 and TRBJ2-7; no clear D gene. The V gene lost 2 bases and the J gene lost 2 bases, with 10 bases spanning the gap. Germline V gene lookup returns CDR1 MDHEN and CDR2 SYDVKM. This CDR3 contains 14 residues. Based on the CDR3 plus reference TRBV28 and TRBJ2-7, the full variable domain is DVKVTQSSRYLVKRTGEKVFLECVQDMDHENMFWYRQDPGLGLRLIYFSYDVKMKEKGDIPEGYSVSREKKERFSLILESASTNQTSMYLCASSLPGSTYEQYFGPGTRLTVT.

In its sample, this clone was seen once. The chain employs TRBV5-4 and TRBJ1-2, with a tentative D call TRBD1 (5 bases). The CDR3 covers 14 residues. Germline V gives CDR1 SGHNT, CDR2 YYREEE (reference sequence). Trimming removed 4 bases at V and 7 bases at J, with 17 bases between. The CDR3 loop is CASSPPAGTIGYTF. The CDR3 coding sequence is TGTGCCAGCAGCCCCCCCGCGGGGACGATTGGCTACACCTTC.

CDR3 DNA sequence: TGTGCCAGCAGTTACGGGACAGGGACCTACGAGCAGTACTTC. Translation: CASSYGTGTYEQYF. V usage is TRBV6-5 and J usage is TRBJ2-7, with 9 bases that match TRBD1. With 2 bases clipped from V and 2 bases from J, the junction kept 1 base outside the gene matches. CDR3 length: 14 amino acids. Germline assignment: CDR1 MNHEY and CDR2 SVGAGI.

The J gene is TRBJ2-3, the V gene TRBV19; 7 bases align to TRBD1. With 5 bases clipped from V and 5 bases from J, the junction kept 4 bases outside the gene matches. The V gene's germline CDR1 is LNHDA and CDR2 SQIVND (reference sequence). The CDR3 is made up of 13 amino acids. DNA of the CDR3: TGTGCCAGTAGTTGGACAGGAGGAGATACGCAGTATTTT. It specifies CASSWTGGDTQYF.

V usage is TRBV2 and J usage is TRBJ1-1; D gene uncertain. V was trimmed by 0 bases and J by 6 bases, leaving 14 bases between them. This CDR3 comprises 15 residues. Germline lookup yields CDR1 SNHLY and CDR2 FYNNEI. CDR3 DNA: TGTGCCAGCAGTGAAGCGTTAGGAGCCGGGGCTGAAGCTTTCTTT. This encodes CASSEALGAGAEAFF.

V usage is TRBV29-1 and J usage is TRBJ1-2; tentative D call: TRBD1 (5 bases). V was cut by 7 bases and J by 0 bases, with 15 bases left in between. The germline V gene encodes CDR1 SQVTM and CDR2 ANQGSEA. This CDR3 is 14 amino acids long. CDR3 coding DNA: TGCAGCGCAGAAGGGGCAGCGACTAACTATGGCTACACCTTC. This codes for CSAEGAATNYGYTF.

The chain employs TRBV4-2 and TRBJ1-2; 8 nucleotides align to TRBD1. Germline CDR1 reads LGHNA; CDR2 reads YNFKEQ. This CDR3 region has 14 residues. After removal of 3 bases from V and 4 bases from J, the junction contained 4 bases not matched to a gene. In nucleotides, the CDR3 is TGTGCCAGCAGCCAGACCGGGACAGGCTATGGCTACACCTTC. It specifies CASSQTGTGYGYTF.

This rearrangement joins TRBV2 to TRBJ2-4; 9 positions match TRBD1. Germline V CDR1 and CDR2: SNHLY, FYNNEI. The CDR3 totals 17 residues. V lost 5 bases and J lost 1; bases outside the gene matches: 9. The CDR3 protein is CASSSITGGAAKNIQYF. For the CDR3, the DNA is TGTGCCAGCAGTTCTATCACAGGGGGCGCGGCCAAAAACATTCAGTACTTC.

The rearrangement uses TRBV2 and TRBJ1-1; 9 positions match TRBD1. The CDR3 totals 14 residues. In germline, CDR1 is SNHLY, CDR2 FYNNEI. The trim removed 6 bases at V and 4 bases at J, leaving 6 bases unmatched. The CDR3: CASRAGTGPTEAFF. The CDR3 bases are TGTGCCAGCAGGGCCGGGACAGGGCCCACTGAAGCTTTCTTT.

Worth noting for this clone: In the same sample, other DNA sequences code for this CDR3. The gene calls are TRBV4-3 and TRBJ1-1, with D possibly matching TRBD1 (6 bases). CDR1 is LGHNA and CDR2 is YSLEER in the germline V gene. Trimming cost V 1 base and J 4 bases, with 10 bases left between them. There are 14 residues in the CDR3. DNA for the CDR3: TGCGCCAGCAGCCAAGTGGGGGCGGGCACTGAAGCTTTCTTT. Amino acid sequence: CASSQVGAGTEAFF.

The chain joins TRBV28 to TRBJ1-3; the D gene is possibly TRBD1 (6 bases). V was pared by 5 bases and J by 0 bases, with 14 bases between. CDR3 length: 16 amino acids. CDR1 and CDR2 from the germline V gene are MDHEN and SYDVKM. CDR3 DNA: TGTGCCAGCAGTGGATTACAGGGAAGCTCTGGAAACACCATATATTTT. Translation gives CASSGLQGSSGNTIYF.

The chain is built from TRBV19 and TRBJ1-5; 9 bases map to TRBD1. V lost 4 bases, J lost 0 bases, and 4 bases stayed unmatched. The CDR3 consists of 16 residues. CDR1 is LNHDA and CDR2 is SQIVND in the germline V gene (reference sequence). The CDR3: CASSRDRAYSNQPQHF. CDR3 sequence (DNA): TGTGCCAGTAGTAGGGACAGGGCTTATAGCAATCAGCCCCAGCATTTT.

The chain is built from TRBV13 and TRBJ2-1; 12 positions match TRBD2. The junction had 7 bases not matched to a gene; V was cut back by 6 bases and J by 4 bases. Germline lookup yields CDR1 PRHDT and CDR2 FYEKMQ (reference sequence). This CDR3 has 16 residues. CDR3 protein: CASRIGLAGIYNEQFF. The CDR3 region has the DNA TGTGCCAGCAGGATAGGACTAGCGGGAATTTACAATGAGCAGTTCTTC.

The genes are TRBV10-3 and TRBJ1-5; D remains ambiguous. The CDR3 sequence is 15 residues long. Germline-derived CDR1 and CDR2 are ENHRY and SYGVKD. Trimming removed 8 bases from V and 4 bases from J, with 18 bases in between. The CDR3 nucleotides are TGTGCCATCGGAGGTGTAGACGCGAGTAATCAGCCCCAGCATTTT. Its translation: CAIGGVDASNQPQHF.

V and J are TRBV28 and TRBJ1-1; D unresolved. V lost 3 bases and J lost 7, with 12 bases in between. This CDR3 is 13 amino acids long. Germline V gives CDR1 MDHEN, CDR2 SYDVKM. CDR3 in amino acids: CASSFAGVLEAFF. CDR3 nucleotide sequence: TGTGCCAGCAGTTTTGCCGGGGTACTTGAAGCTTTCTTT.

This chain connects TRBV19 to TRBJ2-7, with TRBD1 as a possible D gene (6 bases). Germline V lookup: CDR1 LNHDA, CDR2 SQIVND (reference sequence). This CDR3 spans 13 amino acids. V lost 3 bases, J lost 4 bases, and 10 bases lay in between. The CDR3 sequence is CASSINQGYEQYF. CDR3 DNA sequence: TGTGCCAGTAGTATTAACCAGGGGTACGAGCAGTACTTC. Complete variable domain (other parts from reference TRBV19 and TRBJ2-7): DGGITQSPKYLFRKEGQNVTLSCEQNLNHDAMYWYRQDPGQGLRLIYYSQIVNDFQKGDIAEGYSVSREKKESFPLTVTSAQKNPTAFYLCASSINQGYEQYFGPGTRLTVT.

The rearrangement joins TRBV20-1 to TRBJ2-7, with unresolved D. The CDR3 totals 13 residues. Trimming pared 3 bases from V and 4 bases from J, leaving 13 bases between. The germline V gene encodes CDR1 DFQATT and CDR2 SNEGSKA (reference sequence). CDR3 nucleotides: TGCAGTGCTAGTGTCAGAAAACCGTACGAGCAGTACTTC. Its protein product is CSASVRKPYEQYF.

This clone was counted a few times. The chain recombines TRBV5-6 with TRBJ2-1, with D possibly being TRBD1 (6 bases). CDR1 is SGHDT, CDR2 YYEEEE, per germline. The CDR3 has 15 amino acids. Trimming left V 4 bases short and J 10 bases short, with 21 bases between. CDR3 coding DNA: TGTGCCAGCAGCAGATCCGGGACACCCAAAGGGGAGCAGTTCTTC. It specifies CASSRSGTPKGEQFF.

This chain connects TRBV11-3 to TRBJ2-1; 7 nucleotides align to TRBD1. The CDR3 sequence is 15 residues long. V gave up 5 bases and J gave up 4 bases; unmatched junction bases: 8. The germline V gene encodes CDR1 SGHNT and CDR2 YENEEA. The CDR3 bases are TGTGCCAGCAGCCGCCGGGACAGAGTATACAATGAGCAGTTCTTC. Protein sequence: CASSRRDRVYNEQFF. Full variable domain (rest looked up from reference TRBV11-3 and TRBJ2-1): EAGVVQSPRYKIIEKKQPVAFWCNPISGHNTLYWYLQNLGQGPELLIRYENEEAVDDSQLPKDRFSAERLKGVDSTLKIQPAELGDSAVYLCASSRRDRVYNEQFFGPGTRLTVL.

The chain is built from TRBV5-4 and TRBJ2-1; D may be TRBD1 (6 bases). V was trimmed by 0 bases and J by 3 bases, leaving 10 bases between them. This CDR3 region has 15 residues. The V gene's germline CDR1 is SGHNT and CDR2 YYREEE (reference sequence). The CDR3 coding sequence is TGTGCCAGCAGCTTGGCCAGGGGAAACTACAATGAGCAGTTCTTC. Translation gives CASSLARGNYNEQFF.

V is TRBV3-1 (or the pseudogene TRBV3-2) and J is TRBJ2-3; 8 positions match TRBD2. V trimming: 1 base; J trimming: 4 bases; junction bases outside the gene matches: 7. From germline, CDR1 is LGHDT and CDR2 YNNKEL (reference sequence). This CDR3 is 16 amino acids long. The CDR3 protein is CASSQGSGGPSDTQYF. For the CDR3, the DNA is TGTGCCAGCAGCCAAGGGTCGGGAGGGCCCTCAGATACGCAGTATTTT.

The chain is built from TRBV15 and TRBJ1-1; 8 bases line up with TRBD1. V was pared by 5 bases and J by 0 bases, with 8 bases of the junction left unmatched. The CDR3 length is 16 residues. Germline V gene data show CDR1 as LNHNV and CDR2 as YYDKDF (reference sequence). CDR3: CATSPRDRRLNTEAFF. DNA of the CDR3: TGTGCCACCAGCCCTCGGGACAGGCGTCTGAACACTGAAGCTTTCTTT.

The chain has TRBV5-3 and TRBJ1-2; TRBD1 matches at 12 bases. TRBV5-3 is an ORF for which the function is uncertain. Germline trimming cut 4 bases from V and 3 bases from J; bases unmatched to any gene: 13. The length of the CDR3 is 18 residues. The CDR3 nucleotides are TGTGCCAGAAGCCCGGGAGATCGCAGGGACAGGGGGCACTATGGCTACACCTTC. Protein sequence: CARSPGDRRDRGHYGYTF.

J is TRBJ2-7 and V is TRBV7-2, with TRBD2 matching 7 bases. V gave up 1 base and J gave up 3 bases; unmatched junction bases: 6. In germline, CDR1 is SGHTA, CDR2 FQGNSA. This CDR3 has 15 residues. CDR3 region: CASSLGGSENYEQYF. The CDR3 DNA sequence: TGTGCCAGCAGCTTAGGCGGGAGTGAAAACTACGAGCAGTACTTC. The complete variable domain, with remaining parts taken from reference TRBV7-2 and TRBJ2-7, reads GAGVSQSPSNKVTEKGKDVELRCDPISGHTALYWYRQSLGQGLEFLIYFQGNSAPDKSGLPSDRFSAERTGGSVSTLTIQRTQQEDSAVYLCASSLGGSENYEQYFGPGTRLTVT.

The CDR3 nucleotides are TGTGCCAGCAGCATTAGCGGGAGAGAGACCCAGTACTTC. Translating gives CASSISGRETQYF. The chain has TRBV7-2 and TRBJ2-5, with 9 bases identical to TRBD2. Germline assignment: CDR1 SGHTA and CDR2 FQGNSA. With V trimmed by 5 bases and J by 4 bases, 2 bases remained unmatched. The CDR3 runs 13 residues.

The rearrangement uses TRBV11-2 and TRBJ2-1, with 12 nucleotides matching TRBD2. The CDR3 sequence is 15 residues long. The germline gives CDR1 SGHAT, CDR2 FQNNGV. The trim removed 3 bases at V and 6 bases at J, leaving 3 bases unmatched. CDR3 nucleotide sequence: TGTGCCAGCAGCTTGCGGACTAGCGGGATCAATGAGCAGTTCTTC. This translates into CASSLRTSGINEQFF.